The source of this T cell receptor beta chain is a study of T cells in Graves' hyperthyroidism and ophthalmopathy. General study points: Classification by a 13 V-J model distinguished ophthalmopathy from stable hyperthyroidism.

Trimming took off 3 bases at V and 2 bases at J, with 9 bases between the two ends. This CDR3 has 14 amino acids. Germline CDR1 and CDR2: SGHAT and FQDESV (reference sequence). A word on this clonotype: Its antigen is as yet unknown.

RNA transcripts were the template for amplifying TCR beta CDR3 regions. The primer set for the first-round RT-PCR of the TCR CDR3 was HTBI. TCRdb reprocessed the multiplex PCR reads via MiXCR and lists one record per CDR3 protein. The sample holds around 420,000 distinct CDR3 sequences, 15% to 19% seen once. This sequence was found in a woman aged 18-29 years with Graves' hyperthyroidism. The source material was blood. The V gene is TRBV11-1, the J gene TRBJ2-3; no firm D call. CDR3 in DNA: TGTGCCAGCAGCTTTGACACTTACACAGATACGCAGTATTTT. It yields the protein CASSFDTYTDTQYF.